These T cell receptor beta chains were read from a single sample in a study of identifying expanded T cells in peripheral blood. Libraries were prepared by immunoSEQ multiplex PCR; TCRdb keeps only in-frame clonotypes and omits some of them. The sample gives 90,000 or so clones, roughly 86% of which show up once; over 5% is in the top ten. The sequencing sample was made of blood. The receptors stem from a person between 18 and 75 years old in good health. Each CDR3 is given without its conserved first and last residue. Not every row has a clone size; where given, it reads once, few, many or a size class.

cdr3_aa,v_call,clone_size,j_call
ASSLVGGRNTEAF,TRBV7-2,NA,TRBJ1-1
ASSLRGNQPQH,TRBV7-2,NA,TRBJ1-5
ASSVNTRTGELF,TRBV2,NA,TRBJ2-2
SASEGAGLDTEAF,TRBV29-1,NA,TRBJ1-1
ASSLGYEQY,TRBV5-1,NA,TRBJ2-7
SVLRLGNTEAF,TRBV29-1,NA,TRBJ1-1
ASGLVQKKVVGDRSSGYT,TRBV12-5,NA,TRBJ1-2
ASSLSGGASYNEQF,TRBV9,NA,TRBJ2-1
ASSVLAGGNEQF,TRBV10-2,NA,TRBJ2-1
ASSLAGAAGVGTEAF,TRBV5-6,NA,TRBJ1-1
ASSPTVSSSYNEQF,TRBV7-6,NA,TRBJ2-1
SVGQVGYEQY,TRBV29-1,NA,TRBJ2-7
ASSLVATGYEQY,TRBV7-2,NA,NA
ASSSQPGHYGYT,TRBV9,NA,TRBJ1-2
ASGDLTTGELF,TRBV12-5,NA,TRBJ2-2
AWSVQGEQY,TRBV30,NA,TRBJ2-7
ASSLTRWVDSNEQY,TRBV11-2,NA,TRBJ2-7
ASSLDRGRNEQF,TRBV28,NA,TRBJ2-1
ASSGQNTDTQY,TRBV18,NA,TRBJ2-3
ASSIQESYGYT,TRBV6-5,NA,TRBJ1-2
ASRRDTTTGELF,TRBV27,NA,TRBJ2-2
ASSSGGITDTQY,TRBV7-7,NA,TRBJ2-3
AWTKERSGYEQY,TRBV30,NA,TRBJ2-7
ASKDGSYNSPLH,TRBV5-1,NA,TRBJ1-6
ASSVEQQRNQPQH,TRBV6-1,NA,TRBJ1-5
ASSETGETEAF,TRBV2,NA,TRBJ1-1
ASSLRATGSYGYT,TRBV5-1,NA,TRBJ1-2
ASSLVGQVDEKLF,TRBV11-2,NA,TRBJ1-4
ASSLGPGSGDYGYT,TRBV7-2,few,TRBJ1-2
ASSAWSYEDKEQY,TRBV7-2,NA,TRBJ2-7
ASSPVAVGRYGYT,TRBV18,NA,TRBJ1-2
ASSPGWQGTYGYT,TRBV2,NA,TRBJ1-2
ASSLESGGRAEQF,TRBV11-2,NA,TRBJ2-1
ASSPQQGTEAF,TRBV7-9,NA,TRBJ1-1
ASSRAWRAGSPLH,TRBV6-5,few,TRBJ1-6
ASSLAENTEAF,TRBV11-3,NA,TRBJ1-1
ASSVDRYPYGYT,TRBV9,NA,TRBJ1-2
ASSPDRGRNSPLH,TRBV25-1,once,TRBJ1-6
ASSMRTGKDYGYT,TRBV5-5,NA,TRBJ1-2
ASSVDRGSGEQF,TRBV6-1,NA,TRBJ2-1
ASSLTANSGNTIY,TRBV7-2,NA,TRBJ1-3
ASSQAGTGEKLF,TRBV4-1,NA,TRBJ1-4
ASSDPSTGSTEAF,TRBV7-9,NA,TRBJ1-1
ASNRDRRTGELF,TRBV4-3,NA,TRBJ2-2
ASSIIKRGAAPYNEQF,TRBV19,NA,TRBJ2-1
ASSTGRSPLH,TRBV2,few,TRBJ1-6
ASKDRTIGTDTQY,TRBV5-1,NA,TRBJ2-3
ASSQERARAETQY,TRBV4-3,NA,TRBJ2-5
ASSPRLTSSSTDTQY,TRBV11-3,NA,TRBJ2-3
ASSYLLGTEHYGYT,TRBV6-5,NA,TRBJ1-2
ASSPDRETQY,TRBV7-7,NA,TRBJ2-5
ASSLVDRVGGSYGYT,TRBV7-8,NA,TRBJ1-2
ASSLIKETQY,TRBV7-9,NA,TRBJ2-5
ASSAGASGGYNEQF,TRBV9,NA,TRBJ2-1
ASSLYTGVSYGYT,TRBV11-2,few,TRBJ1-2